This TCR beta chain was identified in a study of Graves' ophthalmopathy and Graves' hyperthyroidism. Study outcomes and limitations: Using 13 signatures, a model distinguished ophthalmopathy from stable hyperthyroidism, reaching 87.88% sensitivity and approximately 80% specificity.

Calling hyperthyroidism stable required that no ophthalmopathy show up within 18 months of follow-up. Lactation, pregnancy, uncontrolled infections and other autoimmune diseases were all grounds for excluding patients. This clonotype showed up many times. Its antigen is currently unknown. RNA transcripts were the source from which TCR beta CDR3 regions were amplified. A first-round RT-PCR used HTBI primers, followed by a second-round multiplex PCR. In TCRdb, the multiplex PCR reads were re-called with MiXCR into one record per CDR3 protein. The sample shows about 420,000 distinct CDR3 sequences, 21% of them seen only once. Trimming stripped 1 base from V and 1 base from J, with 11 bases between. Germline values: CDR1 LNHNV, CDR2 YYDKDF (reference sequence). CDR3 length: 15 amino acids.

The J gene is TRBJ2-7, the V gene TRBV15; D may be TRBD1 or TRBD2 (6 bases each). Material for sequencing was peripheral blood. The TCR sequence derives from a woman younger than 35 with stable Graves' hyperthyroidism. CDR3 sequence: CATSRGPGASYEQYF. The CDR3 nucleotides read TGTGCCACCAGCAGAGGGCCGGGGGCTTCCTACGAGCAGTACTTC. Based on the CDR3 plus reference TRBV15 and TRBJ2-7, the full variable domain is DAMVIQNPRYQVTQFGKPVTLSCSQTLNHNVMYWYQQKSSQAPKLLFHYYDKDFNNEADTPDNFQSRRPNTSFCFLDIRSPGLGDTAMYLCATSRGPGASYEQYFGPGTRLTVT.